This passage covers 23 T cell receptor beta chains from one sample sequenced in a study of T cell responses to AZD1222 COVID-19 vaccine. TCRdb's table, derived via immunoSEQ multiplex PCR, lists solely in-frame clones and lacks some. The table records under 140,000 clones, 85% to 90% of them present only once. The sequenced sample was peripheral blood, obtained 28 days after the second AZD1222 dose. The receptors were sampled from an adult who received the AZD1222 COVID-19 vaccine.

The chain has TRBV28 and TRBJ1-2, with D maybe TRBD1 (5 bases). With 10 bases removed from V and 4 bases from J, the gap between germline ends came to 25 bases. CDR3 size: 16 residues. Germline assignment: CDR1 MDHEN and CDR2 SYDVKM. The CDR3 sequence: CATIVGGGEGVYGYTF. The CDR3 DNA reads as TGTGCCACCATAGTTGGGGGAGGGGAAGGGGTCTATGGCTACACCTTC.

The J gene is TRBJ1-2, the V gene TRBV9; D is uncertain. Trimming removed 0 bases from V and 5 bases from J, with 11 bases in between. Germline V CDR1 and CDR2: SGDLS, YYNGEE. This CDR3 is built from 14 residues. The CDR3 DNA reads TGTGCCAGCAGCGTAGGTGCCGGGGATTATGGCTACACCTTC. Translation: CASSVGAGDYGYTF.

This clone was seen just once. The chain uses TRBV18 and TRBJ2-1, with TRBD2 matching over 9 bases. Germline-derived CDR1 and CDR2 are KGHSH and LQKENI. Trimming cost V 5 bases and J 3 bases; bases outside gene matches: 2. CDR3 length equals 14 residues. The CDR3 region has the DNA TGTGCCAGCTCAAGTAGCGGGAGCTACAATGAGCAGTTCTTC. This codes for CASSSSGSYNEQFF.

The genes are TRBV27 and TRBJ2-5; TRBD1 or TRBD2 may be the D gene (5 bases each). The CDR3 is made up of 14 amino acids. CDR1 MNHEY and CDR2 SMNVEV come from the germline V gene (reference sequence). Deletions cut 1 base from V and 4 bases from J, with 10 bases between. CDR3 sequence: CASSLLGVGETQYF. The CDR3 DNA follows: TGTGCCAGCAGTTTATTGGGGGTGGGAGAGACCCAGTACTTC.

This clone has only one observation. The chain uses TRBV5-1 and TRBJ2-5; 7 bases line up with TRBD2. This CDR3 is built from 15 residues. The V gene end was trimmed by 1 base and the J gene end by 1 base; junction bases not matched to a gene: 4. Germline loops: CDR1 SGHRS, CDR2 YFSETQ. The CDR3 region has the DNA TGCGCCAGCAGCTTGCTAGCGGAGACCCAAGAGACCCAGTACTTC. This encodes CASSLLAETQETQYF.

The rearrangement uses TRBV2 and TRBJ1-1, with 7 bases fitting TRBD1. V lost 3 bases to trimming and J lost 2 bases; unmatched junction nucleotides: 15. CDR3 length equals 18 residues. Germline lookup yields CDR1 SNHLY and CDR2 FYNNEI. CDR3 in amino acids: CASSEGMDRYSFNTEAFF. CDR3 DNA sequence: TGTGCCAGCAGTGAGGGGATGGACAGGTATAGTTTCAACACTGAAGCTTTCTTT.

The chain employs TRBV7-9 and TRBJ2-5, with a weak D call TRBD1 (5 bases). The CDR3 loop spans 14 amino acids. Germline V gives CDR1 SEHNR, CDR2 FQNEAQ (reference sequence). Trimming took 4 bases from V and 3 from J, leaving 12 bases between them. The CDR3 DNA reads TGTGCCAGCAGCTCCCACCCAGGGAAAGAGACCCAGTACTTC. Translation: CASSSHPGKETQYF.

The chain uses TRBV18 and TRBJ1-1, with 8 bases lining up with TRBD1. V shed 2 bases, J shed 3 bases, and the junction held 5 bases outside the gene matches. Germline V gene sequence: CDR1 KGHSH, CDR2 LQKENI. The CDR3 spans 15 residues. The CDR3 bases are TGTGCCAGCTCACCAGGACAGGGTCGCGACACTGAAGCTTTCTTT. Translating gives CASSPGQGRDTEAFF.

The rearrangement links TRBV27 to TRBJ1-1, with D perhaps TRBD1 (6 bases). V was pared by 4 bases and J by 3 bases, with 15 bases between. Germline CDR1 is MNHEY and CDR2 is SMNVEV (reference sequence). The CDR3 is 15 residues long. The CDR3 here is CASSSTGNVDTEAFF. CDR3 coding DNA: TGTGCCAGCAGTTCCACAGGGAATGTTGACACTGAAGCTTTCTTT.

The genes are TRBV5-1 and TRBJ1-1; a possible D gene is TRBD1 (5 bases). This CDR3 has 16 amino acids. Trimming took 0 bases from V and 0 from J, leaving 12 bases between them. CDR1 SGHRS and CDR2 YFSETQ come from the germline V gene. The CDR3 DNA sequence: TGCGCCAGCAGCTTGGGGGATGGGGGAGTGAACACTGAAGCTTTCTTT. Translated: CASSLGDGGVNTEAFF. Drawing the rest from reference TRBV5-1 and TRBJ1-1, the complete variable domain is KAGVTQTPRYLIKTRGQQVTLSCSPISGHRSVSWYQQTPGQGLQFLFEYFSETQRNKGNFPGRFSGRQFSNSRSEMNVSTLELGDSALYLCASSLGDGGVNTEAFFGQGTRLTVV.

A few counts support this clone. V usage is TRBV30 and J usage is TRBJ1-2; 7 bases map to TRBD1. Germline CDR1 reads GTSNPN; CDR2 reads SVGIG (reference sequence). The CDR3 spans 14 residues. The V and J ends lost 1 base and 7 bases, in that order; junction bases with no gene match: 9. CDR3 region: CAWSGRGWVFGYTF. Written as DNA, the CDR3 is TGTGCCTGGAGTGGCAGGGGGTGGGTTTTTGGCTACACCTTC.

This chain uses TRBV12-3 or TRBV12-4 with TRBJ1-1; no firm D call. Trimming took 1 base from V and 8 from J, leaving 5 bases between them. CDR3 size: 11 residues. CDR3 DNA sequence: TGTGCCAGCAGTTTAGTGCGGGAAGCTTTCTTT. This codes for CASSLVREAFF.

CDR3 region: CANRPRDYGYTF. CDR3 nucleotides: TGTGCCAACAGACCGAGGGACTATGGCTACACCTTC. The chain recombines TRBV7-9 with TRBJ1-2; D gene ambiguous. This CDR3 spans 12 amino acids. Germline CDR1 and CDR2: SEHNR and FQNEAQ (reference sequence). V shed 10 bases and J shed 3 bases, with 12 bases lying between them. Looking up the rest from reference TRBV7-9 and TRBJ1-2 gives the full variable domain: DTGVSQNPRHKITKRGQNVTFRCDPISEHNRLYWYRQTLGQGPEFLTYFQNEAQLEKSRLLSDRFSAERPKGSFSTLEIQRTEQGDSAMYLCANRPRDYGYTFGSGTRLTVV.

This rearrangement joins TRBV5-5 to TRBJ2-1; 7 nucleotides agree with TRBD2. Germline CDR1 reads SGHKS; CDR2 reads YYEKEE (reference sequence). The CDR3 length is 16 residues. V shed 1 base and J 8 bases; nucleotides not matched to a gene: 12. The CDR3 coding sequence is TGTGCCAGCAGCTTGATCATGCGCGGGAGAGGCGATGAGCAGTTCTTC. It yields the protein CASSLIMRGRGDEQFF.

Here the CDR3 DNA reads TGTGCCAGCAGCGTAGGGCGGGGGCAACTTAATACGCAGTATTTT. This sequence encodes CASSVGRGQLNTQYF. The rearrangement joins TRBV9 to TRBJ2-3, with a tentative D call TRBD2 (7 bases). V dropped 0 bases and J dropped 7 bases, with 15 bases sitting between them. The germline CDR1 and CDR2 sequences are SGDLS and YYNGEE. The length of the CDR3 is 15 residues.

DNA of the CDR3: TGTGCCAGCAGCTTCGAACCGGGCCCTAGCAATCAGCCCCAGCATTTT. Protein sequence: CASSFEPGPSNQPQHF. The chain has TRBV7-9 and TRBJ1-5; D is undetermined. The germline CDR1 and CDR2 sequences are SEHNR and FQNEAQ (reference sequence). V gave up 3 bases and J gave up 0 bases, with 12 bases separating them. The CDR3 sequence is 16 residues long.

The J gene is TRBJ2-7, the V gene TRBV7-2; weak D call: TRBD2 (7 bases). Germline V gene data show CDR1 as SGHTA and CDR2 as FQGNSA. This CDR3 region has 16 residues. Trimming took off 5 bases at V and 3 bases at J, with 20 bases between the two ends. The CDR3 loop is CASSPREGGGSYEQYF. In DNA, the CDR3 is TGTGCCAGCAGCCCTAGAGAGGGAGGGGGAAGCTACGAGCAGTACTTC.

The chain uses TRBV2 and TRBJ2-7, with no clear D. Germline CDR1 and CDR2: SNHLY and FYNNEI. Deletions cut 6 bases from V and 1 base from J, with 7 bases between. CDR3 length: 12 amino acids. For the CDR3, the DNA is TGTGCCAGCAGCAGCCAGTCCTACGAGCAGTACTTC. Its protein product is CASSSQSYEQYF.

The V and J genes are TRBV5-1 and TRBJ2-7; D possibly uses TRBD1 or TRBD2 (7 bases each). The length of the CDR3 is 14 residues. Germline CDR1 reads SGHRS; CDR2 reads YFSETQ. V dropped 5 bases and J dropped 4 bases, with 16 bases sitting between them. CDR3 sequence reads: CASRIDREGYEQYF. The CDR3 coding sequence is TGCGCCAGCAGGATCGACAGGGAGGGATACGAGCAGTACTTC. Variable domain in full (rest from reference TRBV5-1 and TRBJ2-7): KAGVTQTPRYLIKTRGQQVTLSCSPISGHRSVSWYQQTPGQGLQFLFEYFSETQRNKGNFPGRFSGRQFSNSRSEMNVSTLELGDSALYLCASRIDREGYEQYFGPGTRLTVT.

This chain joins TRBV28 and TRBJ1-5; D call uncertain. In germline, CDR1 is MDHEN, CDR2 SYDVKM. This CDR3 is 14 amino acids long. Trimming cost V 3 bases and J 5 bases, with 11 bases left between them. CDR3 sequence: CASSFRAAHQPQHF. In DNA, the CDR3 is TGTGCCAGCAGTTTCCGTGCAGCTCATCAGCCCCAGCATTTT.

The V and J genes are TRBV28 and TRBJ1-5; D not resolved. V lost 1 base to trimming and J lost 3 bases, with 7 bases between them. The CDR3 totals 14 residues. Per the germline V gene, CDR1 is MDHEN and CDR2 is SYDVKM. The CDR3 loop reads CASSLLTANQPQHF. The CDR3 region has the DNA TGTGCCAGCAGTTTATTAACAGCCAATCAGCCCCAGCATTTT.

CDR3 nucleotide sequence: TGTGCCACCAGCAGGGGGGCGCCTAGGGGAACAGATACGCAGTATTTT. It is translated as CATSRGAPRGTDTQYF. The genes are TRBV15 and TRBJ2-3; perhaps TRBD1 as D (6 bases). Germline assignment: CDR1 LNHNV and CDR2 YYDKDF (reference sequence). The CDR3 runs to 16 residues. Deletions cut 3 bases from V and 3 bases from J, with 16 bases between.

The CDR3 DNA reads TGCGCCAGCAGCGAGGGACGGGCAGGAGACTATGGCTACACCTTC. Protein sequence: CASSEGRAGDYGYTF. V usage is TRBV5-1 and J usage is TRBJ1-2, with D possibly TRBD1 on 5 matching bases. This CDR3 is 15 amino acids long. The V and J ends lost 4 bases and 3 bases respectively, with 16 bases between them. Germline V gene data show CDR1 as SGHRS and CDR2 as YFSETQ.